One sample yielded the 20 T cell receptor beta chains listed below, sequenced in a study of blood T cell repertoires in COVID-19. Only in-frame clones appear in the TCRdb table, and some are missing; sequencing was by immunoSEQ multiplex PCR. This table has about 280,000 clones, roughly 86% appearing once. Sequencing was done on a sample of peripheral blood. Receptors were obtained from a woman in her 30s who had recovered from COVID-19.

The chain joins TRBV28 to TRBJ1-3; possible D gene TRBD1, 5 bases. CDR1 is MDHEN, CDR2 SYDVKM, per germline. V was cut by 9 bases and J by 3 bases, with 18 bases left in between. CDR3 length: 15 residues. The CDR3 DNA follows: TGTGCCAGGACCCCCGGACGCGGGGGTGGAAACACCATATATTTT. Protein: CARTPGRGGGNTIYF.

The rearrangement uses TRBV19 and TRBJ2-5, with D possibly matching TRBD1 (6 bases). This CDR3 contains 15 residues. V was trimmed by 3 bases and J by 2 bases, leaving 13 bases between them. Germline loops: CDR1 LNHDA, CDR2 SQIVND (reference sequence). The CDR3 bases are TGTGCCAGTAGTATTTGGGGACAAGGACAAGAGACCCAGTACTTC. Residues: CASSIWGQGQETQYF. The whole variable domain, filled in from reference TRBV19 and TRBJ2-5, reads DGGITQSPKYLFRKEGQNVTLSCEQNLNHDAMYWYRQDPGQGLRLIYYSQIVNDFQKGDIAEGYSVSREKKESFPLTVTSAQKNPTAFYLCASSIWGQGQETQYFGPGTRLLVL.

J is TRBJ2-7 and V is TRBV13; TRBD1 matches 8 bases. Germline CDR1 and CDR2: PRHDT and FYEKMQ (reference sequence). J gave up 3 bases and V 5 bases, and 15 bases lay outside the gene matches. The CDR3 length is 17 residues. Here the CDR3 reads CASSPTGVAGPFYEQYF. CDR3 in DNA: TGTGCCAGCAGCCCGACAGGGGTCGCTGGTCCTTTCTACGAGCAGTACTTC.

In its sample, this clone was seen once. The chain links TRBV27 to TRBJ1-1; 9 bases fit TRBD1. CDR3 length: 17 amino acids. Losses at the gene ends were 5 bases for V and 0 bases for J; bases not matched to a gene: 10. Germline V CDR1 and CDR2: MNHEY, SMNVEV (reference sequence). CDR3 protein: CASSPGQGREVNTEAFF. CDR3 in DNA: TGTGCCAGCAGTCCCGGACAGGGGCGAGAGGTGAACACTGAAGCTTTCTTT.

V is TRBV7-9 and J is TRBJ2-7; D possibly corresponds to TRBD1 (5 bases). The CDR3 is made up of 12 amino acids. Germline V gene data show CDR1 as SEHNR and CDR2 as FQNEAQ (reference sequence). V gave up 5 bases and J gave up 8 bases, with 13 bases separating them. CDR3 DNA sequence: TGTGCCAGCAGCCCCGACAGCACTCAGCAGTACTTC. Its translation is CASSPDSTQQYF.

This chain connects TRBV24-1 to TRBJ2-3, with 7 positions matching TRBD1. Germline assignment: CDR1 KGHDR and CDR2 SFDVKD. J lost 2 bases, V lost 6 bases, and 7 bases had no gene match. The CDR3 has 15 amino acids. CDR3 nucleotide sequence: TGTGCCACCAGTTCCTCCGGGACAGCCACAGATACGCAGTATTTT. This gives the protein CATSSSGTATDTQYF.

The rearrangement uses TRBV4-3 and TRBJ1-5; D call uncertain. V dropped 0 bases and J dropped 6 bases, with 12 bases sitting between them. Germline V gene lookup returns CDR1 LGHNA and CDR2 YSLEER. CDR3 length equals 15 residues. As DNA, the CDR3 is TGCGCCAGCAGCCAAGACTCAGGCATGGGTCAGCCCCAGCATTTT. Protein: CASSQDSGMGQPQHF.

The genes are TRBV6-5 and TRBJ1-1, with no clear D. V was clipped by 7 bases and J by 6 bases, with 12 bases between them. The CDR3 runs 12 residues. Germline CDR1 MNHEY, CDR2 SVGAGI. CDR3 protein: CASTALTSEAFF. The CDR3 nucleotides read TGTGCCAGCACTGCTTTAACTTCTGAAGCTTTCTTT.

The gene calls are TRBV6-5 and TRBJ2-1, with TRBD2 matching 8 bases. CDR1 and CDR2 from the germline V gene are MNHEY and SVGAGI. With 2 bases clipped from V and 12 bases from J, the junction kept 9 bases outside the gene matches. This CDR3 has 14 residues. The CDR3 reads CASSYAAGAGVQFF. The CDR3 DNA reads as TGTGCCAGCAGTTACGCGGCGGGAGCGGGAGTGCAGTTCTTC.

In this sample, this clone turned up a few times. The gene calls are TRBV18 and TRBJ1-6; D perhaps matches TRBD1 (6 bases). There are 17 residues in the CDR3. CDR1 KGHSH and CDR2 LQKENI come from the germline V gene. V lost 0 bases to trimming and J lost 7 bases, with 16 bases between them. The CDR3 coding sequence is TGTGCCAGCTCACCACCGAGCATGGGCAGGGGAAATTCACCCCTCCACTTT. Translating it yields CASSPPSMGRGNSPLHF.

The chain carries TRBV5-1 and TRBJ2-3; a weak D match, TRBD1 (6 bases). This CDR3 region has 14 residues. Trimming pared 6 bases from V and 4 bases from J, leaving 15 bases between. In germline, CDR1 is SGHRS, CDR2 YFSETQ. CDR3 nucleotides: TGCGCCAGCACCCTTCAGGGGTCCGCAGATACGCAGTATTTT. Protein product: CASTLQGSADTQYF. The whole variable domain, filled in from reference TRBV5-1 and TRBJ2-3, reads KAGVTQTPRYLIKTRGQQVTLSCSPISGHRSVSWYQQTPGQGLQFLFEYFSETQRNKGNFPGRFSGRQFSNSRSEMNVSTLELGDSALYLCASTLQGSADTQYFGPGTRLTVL.

This clone was recorded only once. V and J are TRBV27 and TRBJ2-3; tentative D call: TRBD1 (6 bases). CDR1 and CDR2 (germline): MNHEY, SMNVEV (reference sequence). V lost 3 bases and J 0 bases, leaving 16 bases between the germline ends. The CDR3 has 17 residues. The CDR3 protein is CASSLSLTGRSTDTQYF. The CDR3 bases are TGTGCCAGCAGTTTGTCACTCACAGGGCGTAGCACAGATACGCAGTATTTT.

The chain has TRBV7-9 and TRBJ2-1; no firm D call. This CDR3 has 14 amino acids. Per germline, CDR1 SEHNR and CDR2 FQNEAQ (reference sequence). V lost 1 base, J lost 5 bases, and 9 bases lay in between. CDR3 in amino acids: CASSLGLAHNEQFF. CDR3 nucleotide sequence: TGTGCCAGCAGCTTAGGACTCGCCCACAATGAGCAGTTCTTC.

V gene TRBV6-1 combines with J gene TRBJ1-2; TRBD1 might be the D (5 bases). The CDR3 runs to 17 residues. V was trimmed by 4 bases and J by 0 bases, leaving 18 bases between them. Looked up from germline, CDR1 is MNHNS and CDR2 is SASEGT. CDR3 region: CASSVSRWQGTNYGYTF. The CDR3 DNA reads as TGTGCCAGCAGTGTTAGTCGTTGGCAGGGCACTAACTATGGCTACACCTTC.

This clone was seen only once. This may come from a read error, since a much larger clone is one base off. The chain combines TRBV5-1 with TRBJ1-2; a weak D match, TRBD1 (5 bases). The length of the CDR3 is 13 residues. V was shortened by 0 bases and J by 3 bases, with 6 bases between the two germline ends. CDR1 and CDR2 from the germline V gene are SGHRS and YFSETQ. Written as DNA, the CDR3 is TGCGCCAGCAGCTTGGAGGGGCACTATGGCTACACCTTC. Its protein product is CASSLEGHYGYTF.

J is TRBJ2-2 and V is TRBV11-3; D remains ambiguous. This CDR3 is built from 13 residues. V was shortened by 5 bases and J by 2 bases, with 6 bases between the two germline ends. CDR1 SGHNT and CDR2 YENEEA come from the germline V gene. The CDR3 DNA follows: TGTGCCAGCAGCGACACTAACACCGGGGAGCTGTTTTTT. Residues: CASSDTNTGELFF.

V and J are TRBV19 and TRBJ2-7; 7 positions agree with TRBD2. J gave up 2 bases and V 8 bases, and 9 bases lay outside the gene matches. Germline values: CDR1 LNHDA, CDR2 SQIVND (reference sequence). This CDR3 spans 14 amino acids. The CDR3 nucleotides read TGTGCCAGTTCCGGGGCGGGAGCCGCCTACGAGCAGTACTTC. This codes for CASSGAGAAYEQYF.

This chain links TRBV12-1 with TRBJ2-1; the table's D call TRBD1 went unverified against the DNA. TRBV12-1 is a documented pseudogene. This CDR3 is built from 16 residues. The CDR3 sequence: CASSPYRQGAWDEQFF. For the CDR3, the DNA is TGTGCCAGCAGCCCCTACAGACAGGGGGCATGGGATGAGCAGTTCTTC.

The chain recombines TRBV3-1 (or the pseudogene TRBV3-2) with TRBJ1-1, with D unclear. Germline V gives CDR1 LGHDT, CDR2 YNNKEL (reference sequence). This CDR3 has 15 amino acids. V shed 3 bases and J shed 5 bases, with 16 bases lying between them. CDR3 sequence (DNA): TGTGCCAGCAGCCAGGGGTGGGGAACGGGGACTGAAGCTTTCTTT. Its protein product is CASSQGWGTGTEAFF.

The rearrangement joins TRBV9 to TRBJ2-3; D is possibly TRBD2 (6 bases). The CDR3 runs 15 residues. CDR1 and CDR2 from the germline V gene are SGDLS and YYNGEE. V lost 0 bases to trimming and J lost 4 bases, with 12 bases between them. The CDR3, as DNA: TGTGCCAGCAGCGTAGCATGGGGGGTTGCAGATACGCAGTATTTT. It translates to CASSVAWGVADTQYF.